These 16 T cell receptor beta chains were sequenced from one sample in a study of human T cells and chemical hapten exposure. Time point: patch test 2, 6 weeks after DPC sensitization. Regarding treatment: therapeutic diphenylcyclopropenone sensitization with weekly scalp DPC. TCRdb processed the RACE reads anew with MiXCR; each CDR3 protein has one entry. Of some 42,000 distinct CDR3 sequences listed, around 10% are singletons. The sequencing used whole blood, collected in connection with sensitization to the hapten diphenylcyclopropenone (DPC). All receptors derive from a woman aged 40 to 50 with alopecia areata. Some clones in this sample may be carry-over from other donors' samples.

A note on this clonotype: A read error is likely, as this CDR3 ends without the conserved phenylalanine or tryptophan. No DNA is shown, since the ends of the CDR3 on it are uncertain; the CDR3 is the one TCRdb lists. The chain employs TRBV7-9 and TRBJ2-7. Per germline, CDR1 SEHNR and CDR2 FQNEAQ (reference sequence). The CDR3 comprises 8 residues, both ends counted. CDR3 in amino acids: CASILRGR.

In its sample, this clonotype was seen many times. The V and J genes are TRBV5-4 and TRBJ2-2; D is perhaps TRBD1 or TRBD2 (5 bases each). CDR1 is SGHNT and CDR2 is YYREEE in the germline V gene (reference sequence). The CDR3 consists of 14 residues. V was shortened by 5 bases and J by 4 bases, with 12 bases between the two germline ends. CDR3 bases: TGTGCCAGCAGGGGACCGGACTTCACCGGGGAGCTGTTTTTT. Its protein product is CASRGPDFTGELFF.

Only a few counts were recorded for this clonotype. This chain joins TRBV28 and TRBJ1-5; D unclear. This CDR3 spans 15 amino acids. Germline CDR1 reads MDHEN; CDR2 reads SYDVKM. Trimming removed 5 bases from V and 6 bases from J, with 17 bases in between. The CDR3 loop is CASSPDPGPSQPQHF. CDR3 nucleotides: TGTGCCAGCAGTCCAGACCCCGGGCCTAGTCAGCCCCAGCATTTT.

This clonotype appeared many times. V usage is TRBV23-1 and J usage is TRBJ2-4; 8 bases align to TRBD1. TRBV23-1 has ORF status, its function being uncertain. CDR3 length: 19 amino acids. V lost 0 bases to trimming and J lost 0 bases; unmatched junction nucleotides: 10. CDR3 in amino acids: CASSQSLRDRGLAKNIQYF. CDR3 in DNA: TGCGCCAGCAGTCAATCGCTTAGAGACAGGGGCCTAGCCAAAAACATTCAGTACTTC.

This clonotype was seen ten or more times. The chain couples TRBV4-1 to TRBJ1-4, with unresolved D. The CDR3 runs 13 residues. Germline V gene lookup returns CDR1 MGHRA and CDR2 YSYEKL. V was cut by 1 base and J by 8 bases, with 8 bases left in between. The CDR3 bases are TGCGCCAGCAGCCAAGGAGTTGGAGAAAAACTGTTTTTT. This codes for CASSQGVGEKLFF.

Remarks on this clonotype: A much larger clone is a single base away; this may be a read error. The chain combines TRBV29-1 with TRBJ2-1; 7 bases are a match to TRBD2. The germline V gene has CDR1 SQVTM and CDR2 ANQGSEA. This CDR3 contains 14 residues. V lost 4 bases, J lost 2 bases, and 5 bases stayed unmatched. The CDR3 bases are TGCAGCGTTGCGTGGGGAGGGACCTACAATGAGCAGTTCTTC. It specifies CSVAWGGTYNEQFF.

This clonotype came up many times. CDR3 region: CASSPDRVWTEAFF. DNA for the CDR3: TGTGCCAGCTCACCCGACAGGGTATGGACTGAAGCTTTCTTT. V is TRBV18 and J is TRBJ1-1; TRBD1 aligns across 7 bases. Germline V gives CDR1 KGHSH, CDR2 LQKENI. This CDR3 spans 14 amino acids. The J segment lost 5 bases and the V segment lost 3 bases, leaving 6 bases of the junction unmatched. Complete variable domain (other parts from reference TRBV18 and TRBJ1-1): NAGVMQNPRHLVRRRGQEARLRCSPMKGHSHVYWYRQLPEEGLKFMVYLQKENIIDESGMPKERFSAEFPKEGPSILRIQQVVRGDSAAYFCASSPDRVWTEAFFGQGTRLTVV.

The CDR3 DNA reads as TGCAGCGTTGCTATGACGACTGAAGCTTTCTTT. Amino acid sequence: CSVAMTTEAFF. The genes are TRBV29-1 and TRBJ1-1; D gene unclear. The V and J ends lost 4 bases and 5 bases respectively, with 8 bases between them. Per germline, CDR1 SQVTM and CDR2 ANQGSEA. The length of the CDR3 is 11 residues.

This clonotype has at least ten counts. The CDR3 loop is CSARGQYSNQPQHF. The CDR3 DNA is TGCAGTGCTAGGGGACAGTATAGCAATCAGCCCCAGCATTTT. The rearrangement links TRBV20-1 to TRBJ1-5, with 7 positions matching TRBD1. Germline CDR1 DFQATT, CDR2 SNEGSKA (reference sequence). The CDR3 runs to 14 residues. The junction had 2 bases not matched to a gene; V was cut back by 3 bases and J by 0 bases.

This clonotype has a handful of counts. The chain uses TRBV7-2 and TRBJ2-1, with TRBD2 identical over 9 bases. V was pared by 3 bases and J by 2 bases, with 2 bases of the junction left unmatched. Germline V lookup: CDR1 SGHTA, CDR2 FQGNSA. The CDR3 loop spans 15 amino acids. The CDR3: CASSLAGGAYNEQFF. CDR3 sequence (DNA): TGTGCCAGCAGCTTGGCGGGGGGGGCCTACAATGAGCAGTTCTTC.

At least ten counts were recorded for this clonotype. The chain employs TRBV4-3 and TRBJ2-1; D might be TRBD1 or TRBD2, each matching 6 bases. V lost 0 bases and J 0 bases, leaving 12 bases between the germline ends. The CDR3 sequence is 17 residues long. The germline V gene encodes CDR1 LGHNA and CDR2 YSLEER. The CDR3 DNA reads as TGCGCCAGCAGCCAAGATGAAGGGGGGAGCTCCTACAATGAGCAGTTCTTC. The encoded protein is CASSQDEGGSSYNEQFF.

This sequence joins TRBV4-1 and TRBJ2-3; 8 bases match TRBD2. The germline CDR1 and CDR2 sequences are MGHRA and YSYEKL. CDR3 size: 15 residues. V shed 1 base and J 1 base; nucleotides not matched to a gene: 1. CDR3 nucleotide sequence: TGCGCCAGCAGCCAAGGAGCGGGGGGCACAGATACGCAGTATTTT. This gives the protein CASSQGAGGTDTQYF.

This clonotype came up many times. The V call is TRBV4-1, the J call TRBJ2-5; the D is unclear. The CDR3 spans 15 residues. Germline assignment: CDR1 MGHRA and CDR2 YSYEKL. Between the trimmed V and J ends, which lost 0 bases and 3 bases, there was a span of 11 bases. The CDR3 bases are TGCGCCAGCAGCCAAGAACTCGACTGGAAAGAGACCCAGTACTTC. Its protein is CASSQELDWKETQYF.

This clonotype has ten or more counts. V gene TRBV27 combines with J gene TRBJ2-3; D not resolved. Germline V gives CDR1 MNHEY, CDR2 SMNVEV (reference sequence). The CDR3 has 13 amino acids. V lost 0 bases to trimming and J lost 7 bases, with 8 bases between them. The CDR3 DNA sequence: TGTGCCAGCAGTTTATCGGGTCTATATACGCAGTATTTT. The encoded protein is CASSLSGLYTQYF.

This chain uses TRBV9 with TRBJ1-5, with a tentative D call TRBD1 (6 bases). V was clipped by 0 bases and J by 13 bases, with 14 bases between them. The CDR3 contains 13 residues. CDR1 and CDR2 from the germline V gene are SGDLS and YYNGEE. CDR3: CASSVATGSAQHF. DNA for the CDR3: TGTGCCAGCAGCGTAGCTACAGGGTCAGCTCAGCATTTT. Full variable domain (rest looked up from reference TRBV9 and TRBJ1-5): DSGVTQTPKHLITATGQRVTLRCSPRSGDLSVYWYQQSLDQGLQFLIQYYNGEERAKGNILERFSAQQFPDLHSELNLSSLELGDSALYFCASSVATGSAQHFGDGTRLSIL.

This chain links TRBV7-9 with TRBJ1-5, with a tentative D call TRBD1 (6 bases). The CDR3 loop spans 17 amino acids. Looked up from germline, CDR1 is SEHNR and CDR2 is FQNEAQ (reference sequence). V was trimmed by 0 bases and J by 1 base, leaving 13 bases between them. The CDR3 bases are TGTGCCAGCAGCTTAGCGGACAGACCTCTGAGCAATCAGCCCCAGCATTTT. It is translated as CASSLADRPLSNQPQHF.